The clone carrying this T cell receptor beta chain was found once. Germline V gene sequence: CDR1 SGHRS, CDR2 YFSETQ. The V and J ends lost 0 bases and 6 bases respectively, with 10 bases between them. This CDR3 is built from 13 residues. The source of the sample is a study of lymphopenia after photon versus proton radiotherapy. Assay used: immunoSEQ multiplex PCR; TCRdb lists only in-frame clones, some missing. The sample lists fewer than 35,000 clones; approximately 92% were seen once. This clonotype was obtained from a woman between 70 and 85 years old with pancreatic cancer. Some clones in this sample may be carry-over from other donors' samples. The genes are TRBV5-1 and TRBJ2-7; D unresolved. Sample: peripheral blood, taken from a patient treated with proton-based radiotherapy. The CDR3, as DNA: TGCGCCAGCAGCTTGGATCCTAGTTCCGAGCAGTACTTC. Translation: CASSLDPSSEQYF.